Sequencing of this T cell receptor (beta chain) was carried out in a study of early T cells in non-severe SARS-CoV-2 infection. Study details: Unsorted whole-blood RNA was sequenced in bulk, leaving chains unpaired. Study-level findings and limits: The VDJdb matching leaned toward anti-spike CD8 responses and overlooked private and CD4 specificities.

Attached unique molecular identifiers marked individual cDNA molecules. TCRdb fed the 5' RACE reads into MiXCR, producing one record per CDR3 protein. The table shows some 46,000 distinct CDR3 sequences, with roughly 6% occurring only once. In germline, CDR1 is MNHEY, CDR2 SVGAGI. V was cut by 5 bases and J by 1 base, with 2 bases left in between. The length of the CDR3 is 11 residues. Details on this clonotype: Its antigen remains unknown.

J is TRBJ1-1 and V is TRBV6-5; unclear D gene. Sequencing was performed on whole blood. This receptor was obtained from an adult who was a healthcare worker with PCR-confirmed SARS-CoV-2 infection or an uninfected control (not recorded which). CDR3 residues: CASSKNTEAFF. CDR3 DNA: TGTGCCAGCAGTAAGAACACTGAAGCTTTCTTT.